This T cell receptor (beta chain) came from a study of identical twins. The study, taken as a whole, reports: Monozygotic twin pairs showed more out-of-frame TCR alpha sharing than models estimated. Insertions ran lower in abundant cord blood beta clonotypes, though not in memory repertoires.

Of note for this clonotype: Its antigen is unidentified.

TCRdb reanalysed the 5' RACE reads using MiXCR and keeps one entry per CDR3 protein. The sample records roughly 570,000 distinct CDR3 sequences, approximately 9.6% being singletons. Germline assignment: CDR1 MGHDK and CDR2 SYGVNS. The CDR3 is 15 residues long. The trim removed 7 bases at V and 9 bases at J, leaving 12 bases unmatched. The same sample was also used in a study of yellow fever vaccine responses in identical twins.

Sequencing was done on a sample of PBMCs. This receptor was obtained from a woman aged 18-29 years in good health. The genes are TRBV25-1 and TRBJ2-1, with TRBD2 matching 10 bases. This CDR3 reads CASTSLAGVPSEQFF. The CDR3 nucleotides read TGTGCCAGCACCTCCCTAGCGGGAGTACCGAGTGAGCAGTTCTTC.